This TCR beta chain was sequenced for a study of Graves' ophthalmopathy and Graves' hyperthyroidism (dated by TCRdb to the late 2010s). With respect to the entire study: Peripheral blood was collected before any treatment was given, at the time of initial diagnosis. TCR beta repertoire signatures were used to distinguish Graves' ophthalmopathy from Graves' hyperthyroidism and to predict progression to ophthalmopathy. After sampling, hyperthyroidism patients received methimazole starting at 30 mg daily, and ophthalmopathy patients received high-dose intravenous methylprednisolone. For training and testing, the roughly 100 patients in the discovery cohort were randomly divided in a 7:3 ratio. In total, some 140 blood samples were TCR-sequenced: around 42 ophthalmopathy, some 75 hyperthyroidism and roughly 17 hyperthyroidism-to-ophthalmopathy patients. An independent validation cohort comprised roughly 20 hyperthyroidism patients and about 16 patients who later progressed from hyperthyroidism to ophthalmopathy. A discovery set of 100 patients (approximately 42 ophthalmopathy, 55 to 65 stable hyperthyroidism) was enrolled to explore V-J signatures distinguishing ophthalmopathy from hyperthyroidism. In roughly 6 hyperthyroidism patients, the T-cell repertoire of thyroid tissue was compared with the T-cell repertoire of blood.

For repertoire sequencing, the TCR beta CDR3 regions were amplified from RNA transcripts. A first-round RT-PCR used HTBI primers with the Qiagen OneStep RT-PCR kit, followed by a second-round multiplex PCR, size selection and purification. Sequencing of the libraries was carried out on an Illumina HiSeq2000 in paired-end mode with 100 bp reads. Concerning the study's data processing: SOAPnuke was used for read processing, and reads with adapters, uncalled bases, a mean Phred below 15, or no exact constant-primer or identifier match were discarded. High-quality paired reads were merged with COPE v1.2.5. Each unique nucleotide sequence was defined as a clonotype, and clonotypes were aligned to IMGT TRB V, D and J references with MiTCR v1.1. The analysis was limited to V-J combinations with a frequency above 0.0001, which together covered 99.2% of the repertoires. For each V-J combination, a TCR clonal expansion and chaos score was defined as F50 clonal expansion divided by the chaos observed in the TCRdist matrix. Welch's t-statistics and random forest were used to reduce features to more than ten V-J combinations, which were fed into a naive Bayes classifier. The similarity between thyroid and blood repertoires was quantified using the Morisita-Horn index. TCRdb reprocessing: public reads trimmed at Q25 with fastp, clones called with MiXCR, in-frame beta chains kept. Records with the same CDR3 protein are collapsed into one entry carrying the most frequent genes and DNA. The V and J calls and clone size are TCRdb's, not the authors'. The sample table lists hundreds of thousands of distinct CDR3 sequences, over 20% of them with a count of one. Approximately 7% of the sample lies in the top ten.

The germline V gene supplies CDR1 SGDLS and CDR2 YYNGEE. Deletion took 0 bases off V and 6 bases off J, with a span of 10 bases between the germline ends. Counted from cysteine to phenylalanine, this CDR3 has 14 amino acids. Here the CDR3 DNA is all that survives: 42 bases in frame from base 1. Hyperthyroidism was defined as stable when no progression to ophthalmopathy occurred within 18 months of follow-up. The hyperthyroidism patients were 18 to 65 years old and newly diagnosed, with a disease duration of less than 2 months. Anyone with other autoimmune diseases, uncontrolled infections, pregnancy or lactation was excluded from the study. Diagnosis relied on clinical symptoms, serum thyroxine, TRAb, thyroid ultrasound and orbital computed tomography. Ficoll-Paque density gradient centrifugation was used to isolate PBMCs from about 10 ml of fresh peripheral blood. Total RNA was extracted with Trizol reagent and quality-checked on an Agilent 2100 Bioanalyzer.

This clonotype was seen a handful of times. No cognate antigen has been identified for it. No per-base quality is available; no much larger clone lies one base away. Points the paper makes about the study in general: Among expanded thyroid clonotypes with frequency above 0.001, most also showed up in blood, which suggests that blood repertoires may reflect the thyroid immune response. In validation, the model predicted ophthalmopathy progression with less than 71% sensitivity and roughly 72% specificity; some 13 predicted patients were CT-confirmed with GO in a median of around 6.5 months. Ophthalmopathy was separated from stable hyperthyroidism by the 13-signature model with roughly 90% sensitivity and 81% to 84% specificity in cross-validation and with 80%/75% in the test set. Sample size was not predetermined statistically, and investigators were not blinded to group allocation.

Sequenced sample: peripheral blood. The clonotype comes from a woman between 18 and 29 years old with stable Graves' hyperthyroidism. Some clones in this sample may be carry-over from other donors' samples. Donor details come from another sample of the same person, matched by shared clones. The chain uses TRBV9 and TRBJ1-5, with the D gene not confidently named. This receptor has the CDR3 CASSVEGFGQPQHF. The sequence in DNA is TGTGCCAGCAGCGTAGAAGGATTCGGTCAGCCCCAGCATTTT.